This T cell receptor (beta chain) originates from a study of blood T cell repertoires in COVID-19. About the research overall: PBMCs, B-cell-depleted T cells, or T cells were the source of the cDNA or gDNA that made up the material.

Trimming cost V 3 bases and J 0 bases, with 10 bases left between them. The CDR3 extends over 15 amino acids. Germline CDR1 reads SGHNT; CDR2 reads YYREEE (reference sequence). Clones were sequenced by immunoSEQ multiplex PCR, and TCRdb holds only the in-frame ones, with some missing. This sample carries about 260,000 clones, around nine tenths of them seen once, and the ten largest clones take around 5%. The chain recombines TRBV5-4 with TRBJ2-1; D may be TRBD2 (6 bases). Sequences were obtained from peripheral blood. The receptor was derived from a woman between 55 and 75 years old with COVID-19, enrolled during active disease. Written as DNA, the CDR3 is TGTGCCAGCAGCTCGGAGGGACCCTCCTACAATGAGCAGTTCTTC. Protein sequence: CASSSEGPSYNEQFF.